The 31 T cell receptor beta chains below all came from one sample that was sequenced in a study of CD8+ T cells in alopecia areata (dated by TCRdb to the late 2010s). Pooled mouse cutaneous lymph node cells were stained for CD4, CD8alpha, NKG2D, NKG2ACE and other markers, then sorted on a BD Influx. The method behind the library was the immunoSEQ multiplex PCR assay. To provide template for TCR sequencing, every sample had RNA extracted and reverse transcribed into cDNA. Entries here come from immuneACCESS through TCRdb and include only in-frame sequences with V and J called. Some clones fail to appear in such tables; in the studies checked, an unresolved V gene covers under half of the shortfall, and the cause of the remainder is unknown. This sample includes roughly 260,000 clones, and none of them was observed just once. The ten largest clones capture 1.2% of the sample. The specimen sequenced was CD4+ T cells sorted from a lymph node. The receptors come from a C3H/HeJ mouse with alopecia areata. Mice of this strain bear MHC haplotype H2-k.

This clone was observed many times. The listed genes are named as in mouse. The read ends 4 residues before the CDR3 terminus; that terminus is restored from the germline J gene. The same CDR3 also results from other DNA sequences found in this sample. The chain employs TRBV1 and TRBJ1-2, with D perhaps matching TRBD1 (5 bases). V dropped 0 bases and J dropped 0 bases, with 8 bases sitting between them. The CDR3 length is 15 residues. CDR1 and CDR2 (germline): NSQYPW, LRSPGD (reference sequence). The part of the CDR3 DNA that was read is TGCACCTGCAGTGCAGATCAGGGTCCAAACTCC. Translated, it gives CTCSADQGPNS. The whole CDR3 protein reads CTCSADQGPNSDYTF.

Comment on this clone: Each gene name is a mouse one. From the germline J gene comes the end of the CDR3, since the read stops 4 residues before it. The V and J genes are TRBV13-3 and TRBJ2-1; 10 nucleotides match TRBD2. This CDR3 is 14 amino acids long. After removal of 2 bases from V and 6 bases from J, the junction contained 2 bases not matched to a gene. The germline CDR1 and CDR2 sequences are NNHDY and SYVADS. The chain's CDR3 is CASSELGGPAEQFF. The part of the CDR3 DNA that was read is TGTGCCAGCAGTGAGCTGGGGGGGCCTGCT.

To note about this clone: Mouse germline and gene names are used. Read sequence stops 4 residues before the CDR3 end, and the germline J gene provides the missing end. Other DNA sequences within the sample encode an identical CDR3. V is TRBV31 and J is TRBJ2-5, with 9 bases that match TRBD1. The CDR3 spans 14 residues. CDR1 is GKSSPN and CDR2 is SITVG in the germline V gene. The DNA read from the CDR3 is TGTGCCTGGAGTCCAGGGACAGGGAGGGAC. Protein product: CAWSPGTGRD. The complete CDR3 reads CAWSPGTGRDTQYF.

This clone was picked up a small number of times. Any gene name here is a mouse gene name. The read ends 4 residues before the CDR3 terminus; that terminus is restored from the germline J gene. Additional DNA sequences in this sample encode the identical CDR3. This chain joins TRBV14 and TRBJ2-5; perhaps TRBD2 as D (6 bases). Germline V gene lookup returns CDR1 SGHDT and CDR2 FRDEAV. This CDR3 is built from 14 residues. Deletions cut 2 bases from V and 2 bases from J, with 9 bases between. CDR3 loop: CASSLGGGQDTQYF. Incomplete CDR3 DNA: TGTGCCAGCAGTTTGGGGGGTGGCCAAGAC.

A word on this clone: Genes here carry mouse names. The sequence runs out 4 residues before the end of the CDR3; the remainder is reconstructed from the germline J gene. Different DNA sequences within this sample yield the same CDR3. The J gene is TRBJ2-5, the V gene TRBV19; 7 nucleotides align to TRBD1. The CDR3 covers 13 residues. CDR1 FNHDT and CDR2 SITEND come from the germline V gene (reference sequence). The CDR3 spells CASSSDREDTQYF. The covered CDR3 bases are TGTGCCAGCAGTAGCGACAGGGAGGAC.

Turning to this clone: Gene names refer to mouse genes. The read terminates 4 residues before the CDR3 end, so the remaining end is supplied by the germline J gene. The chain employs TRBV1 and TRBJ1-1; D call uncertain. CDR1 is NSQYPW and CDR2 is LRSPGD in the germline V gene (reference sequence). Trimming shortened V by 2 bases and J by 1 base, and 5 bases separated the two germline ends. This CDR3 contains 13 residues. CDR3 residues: CTCSATRNTEVFF. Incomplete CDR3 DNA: TGCACCTGCAGTGCAACCAGAAACACA.

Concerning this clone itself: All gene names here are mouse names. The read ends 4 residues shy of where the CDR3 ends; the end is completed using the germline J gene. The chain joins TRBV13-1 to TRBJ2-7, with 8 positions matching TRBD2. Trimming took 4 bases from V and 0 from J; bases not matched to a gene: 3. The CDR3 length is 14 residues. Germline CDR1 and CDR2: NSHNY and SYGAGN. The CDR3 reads CASSSGGSSYEQYF. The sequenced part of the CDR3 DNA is TGTGCCAGCAGTTCTGGGGGGAGCTCCTAT.

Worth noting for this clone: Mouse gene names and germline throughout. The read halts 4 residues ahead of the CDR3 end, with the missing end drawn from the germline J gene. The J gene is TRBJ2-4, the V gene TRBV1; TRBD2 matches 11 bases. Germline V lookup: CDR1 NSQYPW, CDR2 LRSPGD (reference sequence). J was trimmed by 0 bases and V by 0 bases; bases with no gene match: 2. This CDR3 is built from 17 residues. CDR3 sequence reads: CTCSADGTGGSQNTLYF. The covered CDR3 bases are TGCACCTGCAGTGCAGATGGGACTGGGGGAAGTCAAAAC. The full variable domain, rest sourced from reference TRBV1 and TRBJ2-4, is VTLLEQNPRWRLVPRGQAVNLRCILKNSQYPWMSWYQQDLQKQLQWLFTLRSPGDKEVKSLPGADYLATRVTDTELRLQVANMSQGRTLYCTCSADGTGGSQNTLYFGAGTRLSVL.

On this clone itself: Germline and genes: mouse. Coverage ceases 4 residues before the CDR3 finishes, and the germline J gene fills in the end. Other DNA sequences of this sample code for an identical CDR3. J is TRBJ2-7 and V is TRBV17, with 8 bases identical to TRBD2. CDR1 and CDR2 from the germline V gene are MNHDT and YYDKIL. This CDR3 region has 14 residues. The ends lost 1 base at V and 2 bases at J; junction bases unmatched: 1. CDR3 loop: CASSRVGGAYEQYF. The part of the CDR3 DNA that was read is TGTGCTAGCAGTAGAGTTGGGGGGGCCTAT.

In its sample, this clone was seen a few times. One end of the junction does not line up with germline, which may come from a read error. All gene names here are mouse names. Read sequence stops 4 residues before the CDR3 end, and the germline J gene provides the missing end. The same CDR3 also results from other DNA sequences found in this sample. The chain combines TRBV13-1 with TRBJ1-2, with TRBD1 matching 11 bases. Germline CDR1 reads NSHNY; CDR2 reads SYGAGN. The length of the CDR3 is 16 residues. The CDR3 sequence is CASSDLGQGANSDYTF. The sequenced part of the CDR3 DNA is TGTGCCAGCAGTGATCTTGGACAGGGGGCAAATTCC.

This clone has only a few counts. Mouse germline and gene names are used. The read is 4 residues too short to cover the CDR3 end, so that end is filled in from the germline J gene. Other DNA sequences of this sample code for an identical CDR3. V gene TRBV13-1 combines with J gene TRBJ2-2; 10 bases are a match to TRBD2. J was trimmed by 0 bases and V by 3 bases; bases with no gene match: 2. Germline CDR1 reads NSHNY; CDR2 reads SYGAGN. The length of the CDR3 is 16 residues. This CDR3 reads CASSGLGGPNTGQLYF. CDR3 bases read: TGTGCCAGCAGTGGACTGGGGGGTCCAAACACCGGG.

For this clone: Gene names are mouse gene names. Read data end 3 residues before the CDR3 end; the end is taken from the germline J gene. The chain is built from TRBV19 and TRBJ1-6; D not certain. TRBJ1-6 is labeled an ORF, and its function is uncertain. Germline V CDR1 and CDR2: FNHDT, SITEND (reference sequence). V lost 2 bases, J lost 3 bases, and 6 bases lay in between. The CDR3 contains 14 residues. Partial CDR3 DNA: TGTGCCAGCAGTATGCAGATCTATAATTCGCCC. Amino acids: CASSMQIYNSP. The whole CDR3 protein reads CASSMQIYNSPLYF.

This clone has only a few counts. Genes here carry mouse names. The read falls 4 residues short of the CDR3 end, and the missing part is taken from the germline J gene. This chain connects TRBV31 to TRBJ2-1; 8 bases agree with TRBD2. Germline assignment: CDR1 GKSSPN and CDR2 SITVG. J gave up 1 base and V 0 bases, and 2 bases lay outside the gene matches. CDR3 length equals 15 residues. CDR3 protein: CAWSLGGANYAEQFF. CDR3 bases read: TGTGCCTGGAGTCTGGGGGGGGCCAACTATGCT.

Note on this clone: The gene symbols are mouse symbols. CDR3 bases read: TGCACCTGCAGTTGGGGGGTCCAAGAC. The encoded protein is CTCSWGVQD. The whole CDR3 is CTCSWGVQDTQYF. J is TRBJ2-5 and V is TRBV1; 7 bases fit TRBD2. The read ends 4 residues before the CDR3 terminus; that terminus is restored from the germline J gene. The germline V gene has CDR1 NSQYPW and CDR2 LRSPGD (reference sequence). CDR3 size: 13 residues. The V segment lost 5 bases and the J segment 2 bases; nucleotides outside the gene matches: 1. The complete variable domain, with remaining parts taken from reference TRBV1 and TRBJ2-5, reads VTLLEQNPRWRLVPRGQAVNLRCILKNSQYPWMSWYQQDLQKQLQWLFTLRSPGDKEVKSLPGADYLATRVTDTELRLQVANMSQGRTLYCTCSWGVQDTQYFGPGTRLLVL.

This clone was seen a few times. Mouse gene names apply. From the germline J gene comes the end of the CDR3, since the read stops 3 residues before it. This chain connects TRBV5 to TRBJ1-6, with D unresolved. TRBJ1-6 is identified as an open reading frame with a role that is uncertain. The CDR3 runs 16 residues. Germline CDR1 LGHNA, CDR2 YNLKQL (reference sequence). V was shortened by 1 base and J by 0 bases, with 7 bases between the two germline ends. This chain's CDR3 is CASSQATPSYNSPLYF. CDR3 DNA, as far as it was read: TGTGCCAGCAGCCAAGCGACACCTTCCTATAATTCGCCC.

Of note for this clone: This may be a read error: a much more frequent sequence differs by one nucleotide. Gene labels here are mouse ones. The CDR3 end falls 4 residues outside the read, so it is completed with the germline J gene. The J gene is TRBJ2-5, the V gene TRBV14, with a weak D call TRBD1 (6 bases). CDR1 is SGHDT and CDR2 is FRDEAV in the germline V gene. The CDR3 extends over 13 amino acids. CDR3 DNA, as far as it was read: TGTGCCAGCAGCCCCGGGACAACAGAC. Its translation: CASSPGTTD. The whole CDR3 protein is CASSPGTTDTQYF.

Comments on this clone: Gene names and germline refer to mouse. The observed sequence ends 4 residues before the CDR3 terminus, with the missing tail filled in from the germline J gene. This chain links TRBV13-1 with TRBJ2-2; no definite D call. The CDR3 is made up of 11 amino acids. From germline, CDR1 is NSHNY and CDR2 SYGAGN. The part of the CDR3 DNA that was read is TGTGCCAGCAGTGCCAGCGGG. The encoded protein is CASSASG. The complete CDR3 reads CASSASGQLYF.

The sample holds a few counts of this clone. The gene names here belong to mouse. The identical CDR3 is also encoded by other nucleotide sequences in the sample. Partial CDR3 DNA: TGTGCCAGCAGTATCAGGGGTCAAAACTCC. Translated, it gives CASSIRGQNS. The whole CDR3 is CASSIRGQNSDYTF. This chain connects TRBV19 to TRBJ1-2; D is possibly TRBD1 (6 bases). The read gets to within 4 residues of the CDR3 end, and the germline J gene fills in the rest. V lost 2 bases and J 1 base, leaving 9 bases between the germline ends. There are 14 residues in the CDR3. Per the germline V gene, CDR1 is FNHDT and CDR2 is SITEND (reference sequence).

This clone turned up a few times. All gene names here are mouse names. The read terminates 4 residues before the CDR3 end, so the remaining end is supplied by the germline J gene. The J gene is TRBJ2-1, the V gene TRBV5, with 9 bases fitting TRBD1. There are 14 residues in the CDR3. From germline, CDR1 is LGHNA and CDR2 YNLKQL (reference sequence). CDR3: CASSHTGTGAEQFF. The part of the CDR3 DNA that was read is TGTGCCAGCAGCCACACCGGGACAGGGGCT.

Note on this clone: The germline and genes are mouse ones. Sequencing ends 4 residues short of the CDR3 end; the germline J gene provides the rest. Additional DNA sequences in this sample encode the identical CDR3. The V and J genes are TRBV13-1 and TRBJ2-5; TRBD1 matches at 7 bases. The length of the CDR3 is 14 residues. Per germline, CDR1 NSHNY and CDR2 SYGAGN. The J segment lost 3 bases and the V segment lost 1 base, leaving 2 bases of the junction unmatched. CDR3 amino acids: CASSDSGQQDTQYF. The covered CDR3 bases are TGTGCCAGCAGTGATTCGGGACAGCAAGAC.

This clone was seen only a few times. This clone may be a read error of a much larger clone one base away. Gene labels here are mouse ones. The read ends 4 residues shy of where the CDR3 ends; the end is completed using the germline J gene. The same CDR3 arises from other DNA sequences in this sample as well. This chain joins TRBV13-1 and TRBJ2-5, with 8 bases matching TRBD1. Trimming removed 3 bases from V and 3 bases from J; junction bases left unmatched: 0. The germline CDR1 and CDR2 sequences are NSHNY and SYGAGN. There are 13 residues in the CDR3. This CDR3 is CASSGTGQDTQYF. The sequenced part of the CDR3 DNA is TGTGCCAGCAGTGGGACAGGGCAAGAC.

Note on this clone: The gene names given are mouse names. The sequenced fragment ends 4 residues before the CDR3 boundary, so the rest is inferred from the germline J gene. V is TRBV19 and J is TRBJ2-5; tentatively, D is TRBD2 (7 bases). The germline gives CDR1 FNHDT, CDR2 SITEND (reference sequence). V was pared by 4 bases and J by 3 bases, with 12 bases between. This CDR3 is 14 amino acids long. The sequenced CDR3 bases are TGTGCCAGCAGTCCCCGGGGGGCTCAAGAC. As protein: CASSPRGAQD. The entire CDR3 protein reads CASSPRGAQDTQYF.

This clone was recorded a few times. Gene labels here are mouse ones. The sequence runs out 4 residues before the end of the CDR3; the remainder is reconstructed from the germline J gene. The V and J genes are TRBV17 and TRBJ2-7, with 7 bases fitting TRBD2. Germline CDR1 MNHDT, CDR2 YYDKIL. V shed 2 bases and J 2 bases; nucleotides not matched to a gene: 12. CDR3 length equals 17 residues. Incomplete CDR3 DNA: TGTGCTAGCAGTAGACCTCTCGAACGAACTGGGGCCTAT. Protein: CASSRPLERTGAY. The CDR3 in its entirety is CASSRPLERTGAYEQYF.

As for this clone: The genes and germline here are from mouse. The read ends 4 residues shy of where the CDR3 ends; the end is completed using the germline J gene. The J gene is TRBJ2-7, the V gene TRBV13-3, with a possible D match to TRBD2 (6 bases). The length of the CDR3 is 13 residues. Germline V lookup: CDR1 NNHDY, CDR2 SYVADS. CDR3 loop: CASSGGSRDEQYF. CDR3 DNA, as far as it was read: TGTGCCAGCAGCGGGGGGAGTCGGGAT.

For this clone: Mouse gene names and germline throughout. This CDR3 reads CASGDGGLGGYAEQFF. CDR3 bases read: TGTGCCAGCGGTGATGGGGGACTGGGGGGTTATGCT. J is TRBJ2-1 and V is TRBV13-2, with 12 bases that match TRBD2. The read halts 4 residues ahead of the CDR3 end, with the missing end drawn from the germline J gene. The CDR3 has 16 residues. J gave up 4 bases and V 0 bases, and 2 bases lay outside the gene matches. CDR1 and CDR2 from the germline V gene are NNHNN and SYGAGS (reference sequence).

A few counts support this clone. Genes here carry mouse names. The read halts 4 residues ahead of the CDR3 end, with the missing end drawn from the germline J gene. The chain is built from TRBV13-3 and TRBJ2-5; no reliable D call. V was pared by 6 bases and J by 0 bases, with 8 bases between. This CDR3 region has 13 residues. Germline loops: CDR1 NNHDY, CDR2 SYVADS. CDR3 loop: CASTYNNQDTQYF. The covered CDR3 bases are TGTGCCAGCACCTACAATAACCAAGAC.

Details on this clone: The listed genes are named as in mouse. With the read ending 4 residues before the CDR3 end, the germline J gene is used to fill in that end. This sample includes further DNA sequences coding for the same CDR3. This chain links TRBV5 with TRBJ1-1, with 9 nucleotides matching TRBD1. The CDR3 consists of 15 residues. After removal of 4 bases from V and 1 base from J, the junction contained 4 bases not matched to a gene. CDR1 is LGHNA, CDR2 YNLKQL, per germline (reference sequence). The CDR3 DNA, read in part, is TGTGCCAGCAGCCCCTTGGGACAGGGGAACACA. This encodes CASSPLGQGNT. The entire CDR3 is CASSPLGQGNTEVFF.

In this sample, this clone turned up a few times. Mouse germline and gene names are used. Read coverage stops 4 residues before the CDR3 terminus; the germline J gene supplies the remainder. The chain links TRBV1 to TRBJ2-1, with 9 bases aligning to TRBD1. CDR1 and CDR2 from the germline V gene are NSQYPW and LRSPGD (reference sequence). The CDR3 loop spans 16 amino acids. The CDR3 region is CTCSADGGQGRAEQFF. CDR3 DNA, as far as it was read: TGCACCTGCAGTGCAGATGGGGGACAGGGAAGAGCT. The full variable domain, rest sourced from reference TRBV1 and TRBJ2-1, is VTLLEQNPRWRLVPRGQAVNLRCILKNSQYPWMSWYQQDLQKQLQWLFTLRSPGDKEVKSLPGADYLATRVTDTELRLQVANMSQGRTLYCTCSADGGQGRAEQFFGPGTRLTVL.

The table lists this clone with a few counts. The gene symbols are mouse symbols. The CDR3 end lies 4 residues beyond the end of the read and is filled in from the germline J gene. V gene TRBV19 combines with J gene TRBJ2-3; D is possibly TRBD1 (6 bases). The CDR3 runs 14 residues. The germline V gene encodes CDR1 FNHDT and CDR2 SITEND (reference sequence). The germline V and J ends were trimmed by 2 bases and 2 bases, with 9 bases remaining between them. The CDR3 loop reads CASSMGTHAETLYF. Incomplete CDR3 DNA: TGTGCCAGCAGTATGGGGACACATGCAGAA.

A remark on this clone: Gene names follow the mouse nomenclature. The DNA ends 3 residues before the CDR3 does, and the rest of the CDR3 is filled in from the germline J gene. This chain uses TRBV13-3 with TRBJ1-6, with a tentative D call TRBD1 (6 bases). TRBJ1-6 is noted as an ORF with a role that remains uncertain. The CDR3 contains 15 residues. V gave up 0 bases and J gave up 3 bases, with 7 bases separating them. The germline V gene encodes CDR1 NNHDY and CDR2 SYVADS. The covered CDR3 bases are TGTGCCAGCAGTGATGACAGGGTCTATAATTCGCCC. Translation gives CASSDDRVYNSP. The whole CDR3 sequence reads CASSDDRVYNSPLYF.

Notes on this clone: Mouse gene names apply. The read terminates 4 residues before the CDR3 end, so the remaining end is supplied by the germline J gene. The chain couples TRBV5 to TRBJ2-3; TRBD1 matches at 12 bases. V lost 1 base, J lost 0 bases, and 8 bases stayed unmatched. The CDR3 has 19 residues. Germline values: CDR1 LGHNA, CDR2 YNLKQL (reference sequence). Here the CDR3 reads CASSQGDRGREDSAETLYF. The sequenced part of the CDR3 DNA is TGTGCCAGCAGCCAAGGGGACAGGGGGCGCGAGGATAGTGCAGAA.